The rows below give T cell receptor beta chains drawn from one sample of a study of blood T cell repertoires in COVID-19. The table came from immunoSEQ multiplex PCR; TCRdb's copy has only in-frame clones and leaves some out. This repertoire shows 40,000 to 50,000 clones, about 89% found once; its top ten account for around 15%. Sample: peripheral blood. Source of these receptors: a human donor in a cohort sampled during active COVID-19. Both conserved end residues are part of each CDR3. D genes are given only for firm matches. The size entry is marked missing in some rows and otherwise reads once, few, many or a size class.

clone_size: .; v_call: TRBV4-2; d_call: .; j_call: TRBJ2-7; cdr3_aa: CASSQDIGDSSYEQYF; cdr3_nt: TGTGCCAGCAGCCAAGATATAGGGGATAGCTCCTACGAGCAGTACTTC
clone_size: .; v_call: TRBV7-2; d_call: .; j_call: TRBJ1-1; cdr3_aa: CASSLDRGENTEAFF; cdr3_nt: TGTGCCAGCAGCTTAGACCGGGGGGAAAACACTGAAGCTTTCTTT
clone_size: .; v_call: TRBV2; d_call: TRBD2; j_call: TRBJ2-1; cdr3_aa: CASSVLAGANNEQFF; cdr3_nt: TGTGCCAGCAGTGTACTAGCGGGGGCAAACAATGAGCAGTTCTTC
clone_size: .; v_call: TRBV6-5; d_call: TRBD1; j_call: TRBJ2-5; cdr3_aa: CASSYSRDRNQETQYF; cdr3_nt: TGTGCCAGCAGTTACTCCCGGGACAGGAACCAAGAGACCCAGTACTTC
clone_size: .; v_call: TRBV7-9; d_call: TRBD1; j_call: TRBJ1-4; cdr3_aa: CASSKTGQLREKLFF; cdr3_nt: TGTGCCAGCAGCAAGACAGGGCAGTTGAGAGAAAAACTGTTTTTT
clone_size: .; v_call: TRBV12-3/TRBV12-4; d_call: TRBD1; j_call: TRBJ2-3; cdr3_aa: CASSFDRGDTQYF; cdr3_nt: TGTGCCAGCAGTTTCGACAGGGGGGATACGCAGTATTTT
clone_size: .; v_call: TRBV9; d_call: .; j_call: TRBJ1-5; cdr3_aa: CASSVEGDSNQPQHF; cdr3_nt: TGTGCCAGCAGCGTAGAAGGGGATAGCAATCAGCCCCAGCATTTT
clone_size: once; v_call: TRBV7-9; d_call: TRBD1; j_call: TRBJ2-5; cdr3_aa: CASSPDRARQETQYF; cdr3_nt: TGTGCCAGCAGCCCCGACAGGGCGCGCCAAGAGACCCAGTACTTC
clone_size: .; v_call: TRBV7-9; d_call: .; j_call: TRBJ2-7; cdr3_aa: CASSLERGEQYF; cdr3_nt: TGTGCCAGCAGCTTAGAAAGGGGGGAGCAGTACTTC
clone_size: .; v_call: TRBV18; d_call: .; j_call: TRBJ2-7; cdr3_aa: CASSLQGYEQYF; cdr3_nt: TGTGCCAGCTCCCTACAGGGATACGAGCAGTACTTC
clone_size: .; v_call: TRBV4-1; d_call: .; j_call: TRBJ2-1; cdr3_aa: CASSQAGTQNNEQFF; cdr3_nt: TGCGCCAGCAGCCAAGCGGGTACTCAGAACAATGAGCAGTTCTTC
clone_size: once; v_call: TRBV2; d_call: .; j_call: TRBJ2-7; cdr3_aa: CATAGYEQYF; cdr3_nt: TGTGCCACCGCGGGATACGAGCAGTACTTC
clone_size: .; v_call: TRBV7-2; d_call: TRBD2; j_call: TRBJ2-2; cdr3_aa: CASSRGSLAGGYTGELFF; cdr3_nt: TGTGCCAGCAGCCGGGGTTCCCTAGCGGGGGGGTACACCGGGGAGCTGTTTTTT
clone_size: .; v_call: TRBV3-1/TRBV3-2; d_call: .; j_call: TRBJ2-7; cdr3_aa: CASSQEQHLRYEQYF; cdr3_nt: TGTGCCAGCAGCCAAGAGCAACACCTGCGGTACGAGCAGTACTTC
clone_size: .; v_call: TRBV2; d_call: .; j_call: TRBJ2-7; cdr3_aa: CASSERILSYEQYF; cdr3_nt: TGTGCCAGCAGTGAGCGGATCCTATCCTACGAGCAGTACTTC
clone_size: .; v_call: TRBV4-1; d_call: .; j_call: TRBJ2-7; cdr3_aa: CASSAGGYEQYF; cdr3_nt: TGCGCCAGCAGCGCAGGGGGGTACGAGCAGTACTTC
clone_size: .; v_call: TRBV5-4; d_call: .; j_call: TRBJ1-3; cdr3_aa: CASSLTQGTGNTIYF; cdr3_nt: TGTGCCAGCAGCTTGACGCAGGGCACTGGAAACACCATATATTTT
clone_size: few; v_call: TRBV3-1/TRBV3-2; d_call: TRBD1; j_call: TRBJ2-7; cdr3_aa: CASSQEETGVTYEQYF; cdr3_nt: TGTGCCAGCAGCCAAGAGGAAACAGGGGTTACCTACGAGCAGTACTTC
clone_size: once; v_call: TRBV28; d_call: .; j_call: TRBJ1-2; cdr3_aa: CATNNRESNYGYTF; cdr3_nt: TGTGCCACCAACAACAGGGAATCGAACTATGGCTACACCTTC
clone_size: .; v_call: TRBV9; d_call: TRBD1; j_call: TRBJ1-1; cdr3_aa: CASSVGGQGRGTEAFF; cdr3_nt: TGTGCCAGCAGCGTAGGTGGACAGGGGAGGGGGACTGAAGCTTTCTTT
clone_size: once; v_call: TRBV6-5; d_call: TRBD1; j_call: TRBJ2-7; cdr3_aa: CASSADRGFYEQYF; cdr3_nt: TGTGCCAGCAGCGCAGACAGGGGGTTCTACGAGCAGTACTTC
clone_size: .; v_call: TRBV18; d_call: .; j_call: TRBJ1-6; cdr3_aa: CASSPTGPESPLHF; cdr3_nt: TGTGCCAGCTCACCAACAGGGCCGGAATCACCCCTCCACTTT
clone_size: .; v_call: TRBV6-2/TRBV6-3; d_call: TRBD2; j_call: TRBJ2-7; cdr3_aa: CASSSWTSLNEQYF; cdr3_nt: TGTGCCAGCAGTTCCTGGACTAGCTTAAACGAGCAGTACTTC
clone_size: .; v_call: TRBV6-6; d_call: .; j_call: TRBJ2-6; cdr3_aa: CASSLTGGGANVLTF; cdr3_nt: TGTGCCAGCAGTTTGACGGGTGGGGGGGCCAACGTCCTGACTTTC
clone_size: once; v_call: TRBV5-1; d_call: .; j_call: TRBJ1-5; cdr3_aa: CASSLSLNQPQHF; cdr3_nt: TGCGCCAGCAGCTTGTCCCTCAATCAGCCCCAGCATTTT
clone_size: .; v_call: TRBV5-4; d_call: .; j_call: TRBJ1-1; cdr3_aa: CASSPPGPTMNTEAFF; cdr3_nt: TGTGCCAGCAGCCCGCCAGGGCCCACTATGAACACTGAAGCTTTCTTT
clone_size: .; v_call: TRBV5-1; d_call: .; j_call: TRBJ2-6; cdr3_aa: CASRDSSGANVLTF; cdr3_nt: TGCGCCAGCAGGGACTCCTCTGGGGCCAACGTCCTGACTTTC
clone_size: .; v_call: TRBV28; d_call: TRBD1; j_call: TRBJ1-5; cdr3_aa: CASSFSGQEIYSNQPQHF; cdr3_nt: TGTGCCAGCAGTTTTTCTGGACAGGAGATTTATAGCAATCAGCCCCAGCATTTT
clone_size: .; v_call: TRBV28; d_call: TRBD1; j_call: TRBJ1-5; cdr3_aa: CASSSPQGDQPQHF; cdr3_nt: TGTGCCAGCAGTTCCCCACAGGGGGATCAGCCCCAGCATTTT
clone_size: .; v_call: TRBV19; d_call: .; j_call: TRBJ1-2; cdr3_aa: CASSINSRYGYTF; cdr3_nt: TGTGCCAGTAGTATAAACAGCCGTTATGGCTACACCTTC
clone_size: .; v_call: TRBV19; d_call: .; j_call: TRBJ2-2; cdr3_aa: CALTARAGELFF; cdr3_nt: TGTGCTCTGACAGCCAGGGCCGGGGAGCTGTTTTTT
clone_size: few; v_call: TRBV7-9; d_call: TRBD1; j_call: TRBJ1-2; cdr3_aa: CASSAGQGAVGYTF; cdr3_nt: TGTGCCAGCAGCGCTGGACAGGGGGCTGTTGGCTACACCTTC
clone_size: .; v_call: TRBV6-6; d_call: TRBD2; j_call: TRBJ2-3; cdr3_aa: CASRLAGGPTDTQYF; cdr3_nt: TGTGCCAGCCGCCTAGCGGGGGGCCCCACAGATACGCAGTATTTT
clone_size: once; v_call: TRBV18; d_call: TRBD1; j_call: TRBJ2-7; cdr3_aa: CASSLDRGPIYEQYF; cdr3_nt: TGTGCCAGCTCACTAGACAGGGGACCCATCTACGAGCAGTACTTC
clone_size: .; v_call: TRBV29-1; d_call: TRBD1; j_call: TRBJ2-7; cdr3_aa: CSVRTGTYEQYF; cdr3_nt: TGCAGCGTTCGGACAGGGACGTACGAGCAGTACTTC
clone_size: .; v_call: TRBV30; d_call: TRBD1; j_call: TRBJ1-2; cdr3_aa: CVTNDRGDGYTF; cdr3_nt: TGTGTCACGAACGACAGGGGTGATGGCTACACCTTC
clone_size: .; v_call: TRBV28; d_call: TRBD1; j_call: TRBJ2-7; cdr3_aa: CASSMMGGGTGAYEQYF; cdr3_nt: TGTGCCAGCAGCATGATGGGGGGAGGGACAGGGGCCTACGAGCAGTACTTC
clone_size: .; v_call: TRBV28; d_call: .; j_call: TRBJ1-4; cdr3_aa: CASSLTGSGNYEKLFF; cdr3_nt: TGTGCCAGCAGTTTAACGGGGTCGGGTAATTATGAAAAACTGTTTTTT
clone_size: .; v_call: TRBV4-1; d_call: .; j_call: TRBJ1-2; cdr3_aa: CASSLLDGGDYGYTF; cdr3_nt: TGCGCCAGCAGCCTCTTGGACGGAGGGGACTATGGCTACACCTTC
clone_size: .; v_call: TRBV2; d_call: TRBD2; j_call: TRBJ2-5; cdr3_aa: CASSLGGTFGNF; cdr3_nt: TGTGCCAGCAGTCTCGGGGGGACCTTTGGAAACTTC
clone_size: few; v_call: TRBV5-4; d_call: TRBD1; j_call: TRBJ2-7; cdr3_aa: CASSPGQGNEQYF; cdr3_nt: TGTGCCAGCAGCCCGGGACAGGGTAACGAGCAGTACTTC
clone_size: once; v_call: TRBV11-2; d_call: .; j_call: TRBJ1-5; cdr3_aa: CASSLRGIGNQPQHF; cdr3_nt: TGTGCCAGCAGCTTAAGGGGGATCGGCAATCAGCCCCAGCATTTT
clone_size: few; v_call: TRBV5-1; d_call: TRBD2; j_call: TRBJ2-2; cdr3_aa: CASSPGLANTGELFF; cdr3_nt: TGCGCCAGCAGCCCCGGACTAGCTAACACCGGGGAGCTGTTTTTT
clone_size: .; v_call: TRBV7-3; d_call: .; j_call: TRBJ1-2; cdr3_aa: CASSLTANYGYTF; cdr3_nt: TGTGCCAGCAGCTTGACTGCTAACTATGGCTACACCTTC
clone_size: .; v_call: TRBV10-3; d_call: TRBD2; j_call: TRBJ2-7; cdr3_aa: CAISESRLAGSEQYF; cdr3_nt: TGTGCCATCAGTGAGTCTAGGCTAGCGGGATCCGAGCAGTACTTC
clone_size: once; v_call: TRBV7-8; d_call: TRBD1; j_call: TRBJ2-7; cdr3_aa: CASSPRDRVYEQYF; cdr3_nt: TGTGCCAGCAGCCCCCGGGACAGGGTATACGAGCAGTACTTC
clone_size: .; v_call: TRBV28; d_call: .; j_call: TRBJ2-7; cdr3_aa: CASNLGTQSSYEQYF; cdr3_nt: TGTGCCAGCAACCTCGGGACTCAAAGCTCCTACGAGCAGTACTTC
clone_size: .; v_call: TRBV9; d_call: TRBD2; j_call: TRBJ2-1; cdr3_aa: CASSAGLAGGDEQFF; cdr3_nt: TGTGCCAGCAGCGCCGGACTAGCGGGAGGAGATGAGCAGTTCTTC
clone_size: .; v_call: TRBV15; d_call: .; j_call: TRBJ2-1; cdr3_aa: CATSRGGVGYNEQFF; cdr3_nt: TGTGCCACCAGCAGAGGGGGGGTGGGCTACAATGAGCAGTTCTTC
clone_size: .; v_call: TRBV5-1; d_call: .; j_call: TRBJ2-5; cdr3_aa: CASNSGTLQETQYF; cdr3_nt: TGCGCCAGCAATTCCGGGACACTCCAAGAGACTCAGTACTTC
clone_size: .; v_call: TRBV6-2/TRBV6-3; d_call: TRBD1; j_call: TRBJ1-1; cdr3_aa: CASSGGQGVGTEAFF; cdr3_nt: TGTGCCAGCAGTGGCGGACAGGGGGTAGGCACTGAAGCTTTCTTT
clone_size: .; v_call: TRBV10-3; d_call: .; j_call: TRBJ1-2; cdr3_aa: CAISEPTGLGYGYTF; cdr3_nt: TGTGCCATCAGTGAGCCTACAGGGTTGGGCTATGGCTACACCTTC
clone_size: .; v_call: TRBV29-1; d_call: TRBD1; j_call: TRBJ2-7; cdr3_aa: CSVETPTGTGPEYEQYF; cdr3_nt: TGCAGCGTTGAGACCCCGACAGGGACAGGGCCTGAGTACGAGCAGTACTTC
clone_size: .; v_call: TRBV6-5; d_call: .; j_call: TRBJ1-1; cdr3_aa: CASTLGQGWTEAFF; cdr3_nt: TGTGCCAGCACCCTCGGGCAGGGTTGGACTGAAGCTTTCTTT
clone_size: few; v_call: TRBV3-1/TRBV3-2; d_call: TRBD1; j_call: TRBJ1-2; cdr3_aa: CASSQDHTGAGGYTF; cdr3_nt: TGTGCCAGCAGCCAAGATCATACAGGGGCCGGGGGCTACACCTTC
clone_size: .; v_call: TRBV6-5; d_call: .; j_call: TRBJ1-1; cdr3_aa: CASSYSTGGDTEAFF; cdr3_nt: TGTGCCAGCAGTTACTCGACGGGGGGTGACACTGAAGCTTTCTTT